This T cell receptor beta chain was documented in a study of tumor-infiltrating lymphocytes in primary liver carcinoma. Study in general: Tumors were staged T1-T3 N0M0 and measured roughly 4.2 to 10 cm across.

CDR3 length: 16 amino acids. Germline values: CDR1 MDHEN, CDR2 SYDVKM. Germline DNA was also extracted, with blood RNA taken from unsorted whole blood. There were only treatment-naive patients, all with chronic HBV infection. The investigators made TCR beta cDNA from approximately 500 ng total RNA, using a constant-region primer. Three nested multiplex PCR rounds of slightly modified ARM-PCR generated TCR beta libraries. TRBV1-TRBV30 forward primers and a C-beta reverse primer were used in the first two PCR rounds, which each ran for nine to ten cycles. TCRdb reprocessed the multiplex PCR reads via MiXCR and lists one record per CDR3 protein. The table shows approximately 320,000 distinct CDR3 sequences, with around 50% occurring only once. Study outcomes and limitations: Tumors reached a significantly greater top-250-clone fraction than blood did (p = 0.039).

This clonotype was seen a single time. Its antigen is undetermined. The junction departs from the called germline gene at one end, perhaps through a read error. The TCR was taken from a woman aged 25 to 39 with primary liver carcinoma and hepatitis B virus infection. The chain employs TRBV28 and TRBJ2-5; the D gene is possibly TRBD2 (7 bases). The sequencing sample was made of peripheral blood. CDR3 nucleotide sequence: TGTGCCAGCAGATCTGGAACCGGGTGGGAGGGGGAGACCCAATACTTC. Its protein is CASRSGTGWEGETQYF. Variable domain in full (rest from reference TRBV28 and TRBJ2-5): DVKVTQSSRYLVKRTGEKVFLECVQDMDHENMFWYRQDPGLGLRLIYFSYDVKMKEKGDIPEGYSVSREKKERFSLILESASTNQTSMYLCASRSGTGWEGETQYFGPGTRLLVL.